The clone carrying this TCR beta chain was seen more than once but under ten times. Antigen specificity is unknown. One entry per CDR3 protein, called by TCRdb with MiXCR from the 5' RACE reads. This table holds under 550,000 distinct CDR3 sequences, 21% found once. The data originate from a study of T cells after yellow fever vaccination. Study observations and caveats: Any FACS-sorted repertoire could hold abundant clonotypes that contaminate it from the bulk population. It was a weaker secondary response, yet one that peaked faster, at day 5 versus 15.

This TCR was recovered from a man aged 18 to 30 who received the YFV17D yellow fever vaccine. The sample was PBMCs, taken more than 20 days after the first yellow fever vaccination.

This CDR3 reads CASSPMGRDTEAFF. CDR3 nucleotides: TGTGCCAGCAGCCCCATGGGCCGTGACACTGAAGCTTTCTTT. V is TRBV5-5 and J is TRBJ1-1; D remains ambiguous. The length of the CDR3 is 14 residues. Per germline, CDR1 SGHKS and CDR2 YYEKEE (reference sequence). Trimming left V 4 bases short and J 3 bases short, with 13 bases between.